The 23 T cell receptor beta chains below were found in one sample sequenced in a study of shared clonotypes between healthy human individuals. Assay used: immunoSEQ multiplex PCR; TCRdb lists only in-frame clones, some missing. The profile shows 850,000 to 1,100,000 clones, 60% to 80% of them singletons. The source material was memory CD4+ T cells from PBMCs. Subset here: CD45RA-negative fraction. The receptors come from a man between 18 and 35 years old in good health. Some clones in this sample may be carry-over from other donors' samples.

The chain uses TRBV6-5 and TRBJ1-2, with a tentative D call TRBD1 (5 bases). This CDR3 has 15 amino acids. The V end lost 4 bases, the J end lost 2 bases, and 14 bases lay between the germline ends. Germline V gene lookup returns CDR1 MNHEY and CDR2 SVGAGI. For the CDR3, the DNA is TGTGCCAGCAGTTTAAACAGGCGGGCCAACTATGGCTACACCTTC. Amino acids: CASSLNRRANYGYTF.

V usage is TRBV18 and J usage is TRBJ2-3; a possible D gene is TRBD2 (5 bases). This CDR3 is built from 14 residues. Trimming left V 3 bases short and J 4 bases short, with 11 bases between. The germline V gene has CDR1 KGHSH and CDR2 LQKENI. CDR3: CASSPGVNPDTQYF. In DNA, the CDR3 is TGTGCCAGCTCACCCGGGGTGAATCCAGATACGCAGTATTTT.

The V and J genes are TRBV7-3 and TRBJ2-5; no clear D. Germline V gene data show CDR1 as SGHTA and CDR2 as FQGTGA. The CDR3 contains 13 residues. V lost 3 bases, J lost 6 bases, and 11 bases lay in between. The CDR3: CASSFEKGKTQYF. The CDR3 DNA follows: TGTGCCAGCAGCTTCGAGAAAGGAAAGACCCAGTACTTC.

The CDR3 coding sequence is TGTGCCAGCAGTACAGAAGCGGGAGAGGTAGTAAATGAGCAGTTCTTC. This gives the protein CASSTEAGEVVNEQFF. The V gene is TRBV27, the J gene TRBJ2-1; 8 bases fit TRBD2. Germline trimming cut 5 bases from V and 7 bases from J; bases unmatched to any gene: 13. The V gene's germline CDR1 is MNHEY and CDR2 SMNVEV (reference sequence). The CDR3 sequence is 16 residues long.

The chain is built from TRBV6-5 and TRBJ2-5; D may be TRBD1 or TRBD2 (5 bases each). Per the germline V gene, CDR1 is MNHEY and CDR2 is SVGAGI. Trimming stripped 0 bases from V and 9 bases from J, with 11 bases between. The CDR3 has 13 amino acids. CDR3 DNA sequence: TGTGCCAGCAGTTACTCCCCGGTGGGACCCCAGTACTTC. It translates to CASSYSPVGPQYF.

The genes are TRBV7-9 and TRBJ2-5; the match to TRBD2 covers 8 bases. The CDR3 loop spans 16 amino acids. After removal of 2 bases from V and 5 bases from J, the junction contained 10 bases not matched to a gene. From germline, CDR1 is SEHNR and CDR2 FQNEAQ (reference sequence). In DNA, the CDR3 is TGTGCCAGCAGCTTAAGAATCGGGAGGGCGGGGGAGACCCAGTACTTC. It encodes CASSLRIGRAGETQYF.

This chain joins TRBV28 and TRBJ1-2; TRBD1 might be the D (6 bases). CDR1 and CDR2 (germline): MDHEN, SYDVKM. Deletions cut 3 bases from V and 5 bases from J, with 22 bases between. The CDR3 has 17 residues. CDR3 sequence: CASSLGGALDGNYGYTF. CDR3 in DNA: TGTGCCAGCAGTTTGGGGGGGGCTCTCGACGGGAATTATGGCTACACCTTC.

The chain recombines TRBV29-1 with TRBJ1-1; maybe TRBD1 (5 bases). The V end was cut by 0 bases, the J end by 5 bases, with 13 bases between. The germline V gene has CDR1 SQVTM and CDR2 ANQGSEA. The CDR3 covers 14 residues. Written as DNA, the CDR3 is TGCAGCGTTGAAGAGCCTGGGGCGAGAACTGAAGCTTTCTTT. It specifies CSVEEPGARTEAFF.

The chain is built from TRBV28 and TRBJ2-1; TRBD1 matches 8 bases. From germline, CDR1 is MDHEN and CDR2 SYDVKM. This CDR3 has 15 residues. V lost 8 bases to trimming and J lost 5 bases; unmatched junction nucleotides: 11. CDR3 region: CASHPPGQDHNEQFF. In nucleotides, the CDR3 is TGTGCCAGCCACCCTCCGGGACAGGACCACAATGAGCAGTTCTTC.

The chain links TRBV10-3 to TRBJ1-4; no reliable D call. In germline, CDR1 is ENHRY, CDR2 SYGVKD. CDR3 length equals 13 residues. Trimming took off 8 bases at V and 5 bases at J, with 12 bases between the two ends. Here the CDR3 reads CAIRGSKNEKLFF. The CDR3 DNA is TGTGCCATCCGTGGCAGCAAAAATGAAAAACTGTTTTTT.

CDR3 nucleotides: TGTGCCATCAGTGAAAGTCAGGTTCTTAATCAGCCCCAGCATTTT. Its translation: CAISESQVLNQPQHF. J is TRBJ1-5 and V is TRBV10-3; unclear D gene. Trimming took off 3 bases at V and 4 bases at J, with 13 bases between the two ends. CDR3 length: 15 amino acids. Germline CDR1 is ENHRY and CDR2 is SYGVKD.

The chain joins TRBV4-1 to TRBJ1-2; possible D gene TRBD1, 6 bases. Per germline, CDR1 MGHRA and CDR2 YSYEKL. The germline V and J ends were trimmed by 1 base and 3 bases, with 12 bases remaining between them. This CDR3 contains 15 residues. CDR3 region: CASSQGEGGYYGYTF. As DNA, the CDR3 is TGCGCCAGCAGCCAAGGAGAGGGGGGCTACTATGGCTACACCTTC.

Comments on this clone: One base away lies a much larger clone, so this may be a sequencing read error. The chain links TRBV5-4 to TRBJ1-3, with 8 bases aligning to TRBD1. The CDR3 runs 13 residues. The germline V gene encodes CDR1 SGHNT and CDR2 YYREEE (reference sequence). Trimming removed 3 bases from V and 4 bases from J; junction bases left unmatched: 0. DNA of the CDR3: TGTGCCAGCAGCTGGGACAGGGGAAACACCATATATTTT. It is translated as CASSWDRGNTIYF.

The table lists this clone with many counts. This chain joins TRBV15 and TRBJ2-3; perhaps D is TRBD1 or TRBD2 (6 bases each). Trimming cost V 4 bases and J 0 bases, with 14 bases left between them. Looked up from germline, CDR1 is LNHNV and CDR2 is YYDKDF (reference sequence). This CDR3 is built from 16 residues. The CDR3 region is CATSTRGDPSTDTQYF. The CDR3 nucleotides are TGTGCCACCAGCACAAGGGGGGACCCTAGCACAGATACGCAGTATTTT.

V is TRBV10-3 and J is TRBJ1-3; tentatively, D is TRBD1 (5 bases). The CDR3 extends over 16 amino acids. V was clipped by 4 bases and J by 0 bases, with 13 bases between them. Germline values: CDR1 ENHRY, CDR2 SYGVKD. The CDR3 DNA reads TGTGCCATCAGTGGATGGGGACTGACCTCTGGAAACACCATATATTTT. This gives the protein CAISGWGLTSGNTIYF.

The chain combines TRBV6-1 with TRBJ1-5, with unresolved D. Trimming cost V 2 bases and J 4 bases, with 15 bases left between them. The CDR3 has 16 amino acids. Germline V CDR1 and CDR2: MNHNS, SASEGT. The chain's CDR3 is CASSESHHRGNQPQHF. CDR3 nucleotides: TGTGCCAGCAGTGAATCTCACCACCGCGGGAATCAGCCCCAGCATTTT.

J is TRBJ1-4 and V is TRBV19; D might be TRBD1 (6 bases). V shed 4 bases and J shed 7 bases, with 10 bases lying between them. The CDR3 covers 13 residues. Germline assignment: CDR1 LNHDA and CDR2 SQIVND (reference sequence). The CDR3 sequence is CASSTWTVEKLFF. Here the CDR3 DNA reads TGTGCCAGTAGTACTTGGACAGTTGAAAAACTGTTTTTT. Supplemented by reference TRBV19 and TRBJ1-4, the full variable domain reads DGGITQSPKYLFRKEGQNVTLSCEQNLNHDAMYWYRQDPGQGLRLIYYSQIVNDFQKGDIAEGYSVSREKKESFPLTVTSAQKNPTAFYLCASSTWTVEKLFFGSGTQLSVL.

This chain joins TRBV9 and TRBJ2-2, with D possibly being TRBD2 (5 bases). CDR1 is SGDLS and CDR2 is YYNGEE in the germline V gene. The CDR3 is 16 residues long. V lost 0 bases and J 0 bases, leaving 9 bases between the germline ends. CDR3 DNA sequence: TGTGCCAGCAGCGTAGGTAGCGCCCCGAACACCGGGGAGCTGTTTTTT. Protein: CASSVGSAPNTGELFF.

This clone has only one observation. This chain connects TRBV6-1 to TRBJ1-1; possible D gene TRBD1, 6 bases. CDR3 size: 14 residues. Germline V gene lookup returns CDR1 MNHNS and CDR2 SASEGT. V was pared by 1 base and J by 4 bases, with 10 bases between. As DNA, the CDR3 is TGTGCCAGCAGTGAAGAAGGGGGTCTCACTGAAGCTTTCTTT. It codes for CASSEEGGLTEAFF.

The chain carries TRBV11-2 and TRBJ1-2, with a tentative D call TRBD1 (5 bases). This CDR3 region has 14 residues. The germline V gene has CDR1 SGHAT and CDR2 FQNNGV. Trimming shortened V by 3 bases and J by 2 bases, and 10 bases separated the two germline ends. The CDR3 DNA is TGTGCCAGCAGCTTGGGGACGGCAAACTATGGCTACACCTTC. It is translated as CASSLGTANYGYTF.

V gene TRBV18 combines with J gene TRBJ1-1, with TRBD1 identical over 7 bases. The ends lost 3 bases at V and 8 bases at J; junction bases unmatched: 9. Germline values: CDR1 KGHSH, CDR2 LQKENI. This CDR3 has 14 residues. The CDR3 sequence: CASSPPQRQGEAFF. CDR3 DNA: TGTGCCAGCTCACCTCCGCAAAGACAGGGAGAAGCTTTCTTT.

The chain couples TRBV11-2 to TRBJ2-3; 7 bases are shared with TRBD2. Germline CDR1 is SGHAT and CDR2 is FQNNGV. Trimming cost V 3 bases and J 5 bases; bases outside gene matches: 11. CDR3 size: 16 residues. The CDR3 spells CASSLIPGGLRDTQYF. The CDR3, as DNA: TGTGCCAGCAGCTTGATCCCGGGAGGATTGCGAGATACGCAGTATTTT.

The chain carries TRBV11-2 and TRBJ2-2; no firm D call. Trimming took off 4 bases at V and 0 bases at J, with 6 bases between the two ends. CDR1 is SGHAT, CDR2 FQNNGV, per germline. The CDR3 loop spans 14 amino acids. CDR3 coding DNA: TGTGCCAGCAGCTCTTTGACGAACACCGGGGAGCTGTTTTTT. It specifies CASSSLTNTGELFF.